Reported below is one T cell receptor (beta chain). A few counts support this clonotype. Its antigen is currently not known. No base quality information exists; no much larger clone differs at one position. This entry belongs to a study of T-cell reconstitution after alpha-beta-depleted transplantation in children (dated by TCRdb to about 2016). Regarding the study in general: T-cell immune reconstitution after TCRalphabeta/CD19-depleted allogeneic hematopoietic cell transplantation in children was quantitatively tracked in the study by means of TCR repertoire profiling. What the authors observed across the whole study: In some patients, high TCRbeta diversity at day 60 was attributed to recipient T cells and intrathymic progenitors that had survived conditioning. The apparently early recovery of alphabetaT-cell counts about two months after transplant reportedly depended on only several hundred rapidly expanded clones that came from non-depleted graft cells. Over the following months the frequencies of hyperexpanded clones went down, and after one year T-cell counts and TCRbeta diversity were mostly credited to newly produced T cells.

V is pared back by 4 bases and J by 5 bases, with 12 bases lying between the germline termini. The CDR3 sequence holds 14 residues, the cysteine and phenylalanine included. CDR3 DNA is the only sequence kept; it has 42 bases, read in frame from the first base. The germline V gene yields SGHRS for CDR1 and YFSETQ for CDR2. Library preparation used PCR. TCRdb shows the sequencer as Illumina HiSeq 2500. To normalize quantification of the TCRbeta repertoire, the TCR libraries were built with molecular barcoding that relied on unique molecular identifiers. The public reads were reprocessed in TCRdb via fastp at Q25 and MiXCR, keeping in-frame beta chains. Each entry merges the rows of one CDR3 protein and shows their most common DNA and genes. A total of 700,000 to 950,000 distinct CDR3 sequences appear in this sample, about 15% of them only once. The top ten clones comprise about 5% of the sample. Explained via the paper, the treatment or condition label denotes: allogeneic hematopoietic cell transplantation with graft depleted of TCRalphabeta T cells and CD19 B cells. Transplant recipients were children who received TCRalphabeta/CD19-depleted allogeneic hematopoietic cell grafts.

This specimen consisted of PBMCs, mostly from graft donor cells, obtained 360 days after TCRalphabeta/CD19-depleted stem cell transplant. The origin of this receptor is a male patient under 18 who had a stem cell transplant for acute lymphoblastic leukemia, so the T cells may come from the graft donor. The chain couples TRBV5-1 to TRBJ1-4; perhaps TRBD1 is the D gene, with 6 bases matching. The CDR3 protein sequence reads: CASSEDSLNEKLFF. The sequenced DNA is TGCGCCAGCAGCGAGGACAGCCTCAATGAAAAACTGTTTTTT.